A selection of T cell receptor beta chains follows, all from one sample in a study of blood T cells in healthy people across ages. TCRdb redid the calling of the 5' RACE reads with MiXCR, one entry per CDR3 protein. Among more than 650,000 distinct CDR3 sequences, roughly 20% were seen once, and the ten largest hold roughly 22%. The specimen sequenced was blood. The receptor source for this set is a man aged 70 or older in good health. Both conserved end residues are part of each CDR3. Each record gives: V gene, D gene, J gene, clone size, CDR3 protein, CDR3 DNA. D genes are given only for firm matches. Clone size appears in some rows only: once, few, many, or a class for an expanded clone.

>TRBV12-3/TRBV12-4|NA|TRBJ1-1|NA
CASSTGTRNTEAFF
TGTGCCAGCAGTACCGGGACAAGGAACACTGAAGCTTTCTTT
>TRBV7-2|TRBD2|TRBJ2-5|few
CASSTSGGGETQYF
TGTGCCAGCAGTACGAGCGGGGGGGGAGAGACCCAGTACTTC
>TRBV3-1|NA|TRBJ1-1|NA
CASSQGGRLGTEALF
TGTGCCAGCAGCCAAGGAGGTCGCCTGGGGACGGAAGCTCTCTTT
>TRBV15|TRBD1|TRBJ1-1|NA
CATSSDRGVTEVFF
TGTGCCACCAGCAGTGACAGGGGAGTCACTGAAGTTTTCTTT
>TRBV2|NA|TRBJ1-2|NA
CASKGHKGYTF
TGTGCCAGCAAAGGGCATAAGGGCTACACCTTC
>TRBV12-3/TRBV12-4|TRBD2|TRBJ2-1|few
CASSPRTSPHNEQFF
TGTGCCAGCAGTCCCCGGACTAGTCCCCACAATGAGCAGTTCTTC
>TRBV5-6|TRBD2|TRBJ2-3|NA
CASSWGGRSADTQYF
TGTGCCAGCAGCTGGGGGGGAAGGTCCGCAGATACGCAGTATTTT
>TRBV12-3/TRBV12-4|NA|TRBJ2-5|few
CASGLLVSETQYF
TGTGCCAGCGGCCTTTTAGTGAGCGAGACCCAGTACTTC
>TRBV5-1|NA|TRBJ2-3|many
CASSLGGFTDTQYF
TGCGCCAGCAGCTTGGGGGGGTTCACAGATACGCAGTATTTT
>TRBV7-6|NA|TRBJ1-3|once
CASSLAVADFGNTIYF
TGTGCCAGCAGCTTAGCGGTGGCCGATTTTGGAAACACCATATATTTT
>TRBV28|TRBD1|TRBJ1-2|few
CASSSLRDRFQYGYTF
TGTGCCAGCAGTTCGCTACGGGACAGATTCCAGTATGGCTACACCTTC
>TRBV27|NA|TRBJ2-5|few
CASRPPERGQETQYF
TGTGCCAGCAGACCCCCTGAGAGGGGGCAAGAGACCCAGTACTTC
>TRBV12-3/TRBV12-4|NA|TRBJ2-7|NA
CASSLMSGSYEQYF
TGTGCCAGCAGTTTAATGTCAGGATCCTACGAGCAGTACTTC
>TRBV18|NA|TRBJ2-3|many
CASSPDHTDTQYF
TGTGCCAGCTCTCCGGACCACACAGATACGCAGTATTTT
>TRBV12-3/TRBV12-4|NA|TRBJ1-2|few
CASSLQPFNYGYTF
TGTGCCAGCAGTTTACAGCCGTTTAACTATGGCTACACCTTC
>TRBV2|NA|TRBJ1-4|NA
CASSGGLGSATNEKLFF
TGTGCCAGCAGTGGGGGGTTAGGGTCGGCAACTAATGAAAAACTGTTTTTT
>TRBV10-3|TRBD1|TRBJ1-6|few
CAISDAKGASYNSPLHF
TGTGCCATCAGTGACGCTAAGGGGGCCTCCTATAATTCACCCCTCCACTTT
>TRBV9|NA|TRBJ1-2|NA
CASSVVGQDLRAF
TGTGCCAGCAGCGTAGTGGGGCAGGACCTTCGGGCCTTC
>TRBV7-6|TRBD2|TRBJ2-1|NA
CASSLALAASSYNEQFF
TGTGCCAGCAGCTTAGCGCTAGCGGCTAGCTCCTACAATGAGCAGTTCTTC
>TRBV18|NA|TRBJ1-1|NA
CASSPSIQGNTEAFF
TGTGCCAGCTCACCTAGTATTCAGGGGAACACTGAAGCTTTCTTT
>TRBV20-1|TRBD2|TRBJ2-1|few
CSVSASGSYNEQFF
TGCAGTGTCAGCGCTAGCGGGAGTTACAATGAGCAGTTCTTC
>TRBV11-2|NA|TRBJ1-4|few
CASSLGPATNEKLFF
TGTGCCAGCAGCTTAGGGCCCGCAACTAATGAAAAACTGTTTTTT
>TRBV6-2/TRBV6-3|NA|TRBJ2-1|NA
CASRDHQGYQEQFF
TGTGCCAGCAGGGATCATCAGGGATATCAAGAGCAGTTCTTC
>TRBV5-1|TRBD2|TRBJ2-1|few
CASSPVAGGQTNEQFF
TGCGCCAGCAGCCCCGTAGCGGGGGGGCAGACAAATGAGCAGTTCTTC
>TRBV7-8|TRBD2|TRBJ2-1|many
CASSTASGGHNEQFF
TGTGCCAGCAGCACCGCTAGCGGGGGACACAATGAGCAGTTCTTC
>TRBV5-1|TRBD2|TRBJ2-1|few
CASSLGLAGGLYNEQFF
TGCGCCAGCAGCCTGGGGCTGGCGGGGGGACTCTACAATGAGCAGTTCTTC
>TRBV6-2/TRBV6-3|NA|TRBJ2-3|NA
CASSTGQNTDTQYF
TGTGCCAGCAGTACCGGACAAAACACAGATACGCAGTATTTT
>TRBV2|TRBD2|TRBJ2-5|NA
CASSDFPAGIQETQYF
TGTGCCAGCAGTGATTTTCCAGCGGGGATCCAAGAGACCCAGTACTTC
>TRBV6-6|TRBD1|TRBJ1-2|NA
CASSYSGGQNYGYTF
TGTGCCAGCAGTTACTCCGGGGGACAGAACTATGGCTACACCTTC
>TRBV3-1|NA|TRBJ1-1|many
CASSQGGTEAFF
TGTGCCAGCAGCCAGGGTGGAACTGAAGCTTTCTTT
>TRBV6-5|TRBD2|TRBJ2-1|NA
CASSYGTWTRQFF
TGTGCCAGCAGTTACGGTACTTGGACTAGGCAGTTCTTC
>TRBV30|NA|TRBJ1-6|NA
CAYAEGYGSPLHF
TGTGCCTACGCAGAAGGCTACGGTTCACCCCTCCACTTT
>TRBV7-2|TRBD2|TRBJ2-3|NA
CASSASGIVDTQYF
TGTGCCAGCAGCGCTAGCGGGATTGTAGATACGCAGTATTTT
>TRBV27|TRBD2|TRBJ2-3|few
CASSLFASGPRTDTQYF
TGTGCCAGCAGTTTATTCGCTAGCGGGCCGCGCACAGATACGCAGTATTTT
>TRBV12-5|TRBD1|TRBJ2-3|NA
CASGFGQGTPLSTDTQYF
TGTGCTAGTGGTTTCGGACAGGGTACCCCCTTGAGCACAGATACGCAGTATTTT
>TRBV7-2|TRBD1|TRBJ2-1|NA
CASSLDTGGNEQFF
TGTGCCAGCAGCTTAGATACAGGGGGGAATGAGCAGTTCTTC
>TRBV14|NA|TRBJ2-1|many
CASSQTRIEQFF
TGTGCCAGCAGCCAAACTAGGATAGAGCAGTTCTTC
>TRBV19|NA|TRBJ2-1|NA
CASSRGDGVALEEQFF
TGTGCCAGTAGTAGGGGGGACGGGGTAGCCCTTGAGGAGCAGTTCTTC
>TRBV5-1|TRBD2|TRBJ2-3|few
CASSGLAGVGDTQYF
TGCGCCAGCAGCGGGCTAGCGGGGGTTGGAGATACGCAGTATTTT
>TRBV5-1|TRBD2|TRBJ2-3|NA
CASQGLAGEDTQYF
TGCGCCAGCCAGGGACTAGCGGGGGAGGATACGCAGTATTTT
>TRBV20-1|NA|TRBJ2-5|many
CSAEGQLMTQYF
TGCAGTGCTGAAGGACAGTTGATGACCCAGTACTTC
>TRBV10-3|NA|TRBJ2-3|NA
CAISAAEDSDTQYF
TGTGCCATCAGTGCCGCGGAAGACTCAGATACGCAGTATTTT
>TRBV18|TRBD2|TRBJ2-3|few
CASSPSSGPSTDTQYF
TGTGCCAGCTCACCTTCTAGCGGACCTAGCACAGATACGCAGTATTTT
>TRBV6-5|TRBD2|TRBJ2-1|NA
CASSYWAGTSGYNEQSF
TGTGCCAGCAGTTACTGGGCCGGGACTAGCGGTTACAATGAGCAGTCCTTC
>TRBV7-9|NA|TRBJ1-1|few
CASSLTGHPNTEAFF
TGTGCCAGCAGCTTAACGGGACACCCGAACACTGAAGCTTTCTTT
>TRBV3-1|NA|TRBJ2-1|NA
CPSSHLAEQFF
TGTCCCAGCAGCCATCTAGCTGAGCAGTTCTTC
>TRBV5-1|NA|TRBJ2-7|NA
CASGTGFTEQYF
TGCGCCAGCGGCACAGGGTTCACCGAGCAGTACTTC
>TRBV3-1|TRBD2|TRBJ2-4|few
CASSPGTSGGASIQYF
TGTGCCAGCAGCCCAGGGACTAGCGGGGGGGCAAGCATTCAGTACTTC
>TRBV12-3/TRBV12-4|NA|TRBJ1-1|few
CASSRQENTEAFF
TGTGCCAGCAGTCGTCAGGAGAACACTGAAGCTTTCTTT
>TRBV5-1|NA|TRBJ2-5|NA
CASGPWTTSPQYF
TGCGCCAGCGGACCGTGGACTACCTCGCCCCAGTACTTC
>TRBV6-1|NA|TRBJ2-6|few
CASREGASGANVLTF
TGTGCCAGCAGGGAAGGGGCCTCTGGGGCCAACGTCCTGACTTTC
>TRBV29-1|NA|TRBJ1-1|NA
CSGLRTAENTEAFF
TGCAGCGGGCTCCGGACAGCAGAGAACACTGAAGCTTTCTTT
>TRBV29-1|TRBD1|TRBJ2-3|NA
CSVDLTGASTDTQYF
TGCAGCGTTGATCTGACAGGGGCGTCGACAGATACGCAGTATTTT
>TRBV6-2/TRBV6-3|TRBD2|TRBJ2-7|few
CASSNSGGTYEQYF
TGTGCCAGCAGTAACAGCGGGGGTACGTACGAGCAGTACTTC